This paragraph covers one T cell receptor beta chain sequence. What it binds is unknown. Other nucleotide sequences in the sample specify the same CDR3. This record comes from a study of shared clonotypes between healthy human individuals. General study points: Generation probabilities of non-shared clonotypes were lower (relative to those shared by all four donors).

CDR1 is ENHRY and CDR2 is SYGVKD in the germline V gene. The CDR3 has 15 amino acids. J gave up 0 bases and V 2 bases, and 4 bases lay outside the gene matches. The table came from immunoSEQ multiplex PCR; TCRdb's copy has only in-frame clones and leaves some out. The data show about 2,500,000 clones, around 94% seen once. The sample was naive CD4+ T cells sorted from blood. The subset denotes: CD45RA+ positively selected. The TCR was taken from a man younger than 35 in good health. The rearrangement joins TRBV10-3 to TRBJ2-7, with 7 bases aligning to TRBD2. CDR3 region: CAISEAGGSSYEQYF. The CDR3 DNA sequence: TGTGCCATCAGTGAGGCTGGCGGGAGCTCCTACGAGCAGTACTTC.